A selection of T cell receptor beta chains follows, all from one sample in a study of blood T cell repertoires in COVID-19. Sequenced by immunoSEQ multiplex PCR; TCRdb stores in-frame clones only, minus some. The sample includes over 70,000 clones, roughly 88% seen only once; the top ten take approximately 12%. The sequencing sample was made of peripheral blood. These receptors were obtained from an elderly man with acute or convalescent COVID-19. Each CDR3 is given with its conserved first and last residue. A D gene is named only where the DNA matches it firmly. For some rows the clone size is stated as once, few or many, or as a class when expanded; others skip it.

v_call	clone_size	j_call	d_call	cdr3_nt	cdr3_aa
TRBV7-9	.	TRBJ2-7	TRBD2	TGTGCCAGCAGCTCCTCCCCCCGCGGGGGAACTTACGAGCAGTACTTC	CASSSSPRGGTYEQYF
TRBV27	.	TRBJ2-3	.	TGTGCCAGCAGTTTACTGCCGCGGGCCCGGCGGGCGGATACGCAGTATTTT	CASSLLPRARRADTQYF
TRBV5-1	.	TRBJ1-1	.	TGCGCCAGCAGCTGGCAGGGGACAAAGAACACTGAAGCTTTCTTT	CASSWQGTKNTEAFF
TRBV19	.	TRBJ2-7	TRBD1	TGTGCCAGTAGTATTGCAGGGGGCTACGAGCAGTACTTC	CASSIAGGYEQYF
TRBV7-9	.	TRBJ1-3	.	TGTGCCAGCTCAAGGACAAACTCTGGAAACACCATATATTTT	CASSRTNSGNTIYF
TRBV6-5	.	TRBJ1-2	TRBD1	TGTGCCAGCAGTTACTCGGACAGGGGGTTCTATGGCTACACCTTC	CASSYSDRGFYGYTF
TRBV7-9	.	TRBJ1-5	.	TGTGCCAGCAGCTTTTCAGGGGACGGCAATCAGCCCCAGCATTTT	CASSFSGDGNQPQHF
TRBV18	.	TRBJ1-4	.	TGTGCCAGCTCACCACCGGAAAGGACAGTCGAAAAACTGTTTTTT	CASSPPERTVEKLFF
TRBV27	.	TRBJ2-2	TRBD1	TGTGCCAGCAGTCCCGGGACAGGAAACACCGGGGAGCTGTTTTTT	CASSPGTGNTGELFF
TRBV7-6	.	TRBJ2-2	TRBD1	TGTGCCAGCAGCGCCGGGACAGCTAACACCGGGGAGCTGTTTTTT	CASSAGTANTGELFF
TRBV6-5	.	TRBJ2-5	.	TGTGCCAGCAGGGATAATGGACGGGGTGGGGAGACCCAGTACTTC	CASRDNGRGGETQYF
TRBV5-1	few	TRBJ2-7	TRBD1	TGCGCCAGCAGATTCGAAGGGGGCCCCTACGAGCAGTACTTC	CASRFEGGPYEQYF
TRBV6-5	.	TRBJ1-5	TRBD1	TGTGCCAGCAGGGGTGACAGGGGGTTTAAGCCCCAGCATTTT	CASRGDRGFKPQHF
TRBV15	.	TRBJ1-1	.	TGTGCCACCAGCAGAGAACTGTTCACTGAAGCTTTCTTT	CATSRELFTEAFF
TRBV7-9	.	TRBJ1-1	.	TGTGCCAGCAGCCCCCGGGCGGGGAACACTGAAGCTTTCTTT	CASSPRAGNTEAFF
TRBV5-4	.	TRBJ1-2	.	TGTGCCAGCAGCTTGGTCAGTGAGGGTGCCACGGGGGGCTACACCTTC	CASSLVSEGATGGYTF
TRBV6-1	.	TRBJ1-2	.	TGTGCCAGCAGTGAAAGCGGGGGCTATGGCTACACCTTC	CASSESGGYGYTF
TRBV9	.	TRBJ2-1	TRBD2	TGTGCCAGCGAGACTAGCGGGGGGATCGAGCAGTTCTTC	CASETSGGIEQFF
TRBV7-9	.	TRBJ1-6	.	TGTGCCAGCAGCTTCCCGAAGGGGAAAGAGTCCTATAATTCACCCCTCCACTTT	CASSFPKGKESYNSPLHF
TRBV5-1	.	TRBJ2-7	.	TGCGCCAGCAGCTTGAATTACGGGATCGACGAGCAGTACTTC	CASSLNYGIDEQYF
TRBV7-9	.	TRBJ1-5	.	TGTGCCAGCAGCTTAGGGACAGATTACAATCAGCCCCAGCATTTT	CASSLGTDYNQPQHF
TRBV2	.	TRBJ2-5	TRBD1	TGTGCCAGCAGCGCCACGACAGGGGGGGGTCAAGAGACCCAGTACTTC	CASSATTGGGQETQYF
TRBV7-2	.	TRBJ1-1	.	TGTGCCAGCAGCTTAGCGGGACAGAACACTGAAGCTTTCTTT	CASSLAGQNTEAFF
TRBV5-8	.	TRBJ1-6	.	TGTGCCAGCTCGATCCGGGAATCGGTGAATTCACCCCTCCACTTT	CASSIRESVNSPLHF
TRBV10-2	.	TRBJ1-2	.	TGCGCCAGCAGTGATAACAGGGACGGCTACACCTTC	CASSDNRDGYTF
TRBV9	.	TRBJ1-2	.	TGTGCCAGCAGCGTAACGAGGGCTGACTATGGCTACACCTTC	CASSVTRADYGYTF
TRBV3-1/TRBV3-2	.	TRBJ1-1	TRBD1	TGTGCCAGCAGCCAAGGAGGGGGCGCTATGAACACTGAAGCTTTCTTT	CASSQGGGAMNTEAFF
TRBV4-1	.	TRBJ1-1	.	TGCGCCAGCAGCCCCCGGACAGACAAGAACACTGAAGCTTTCTTT	CASSPRTDKNTEAFF
TRBV28	.	TRBJ1-6	.	TGTGCCAGCATCTCACCCCCCACATCATCACCCCTCCACTTT	CASISPPTSSPLHF
TRBV6-6	.	TRBJ2-5	TRBD2	TGTGCCAGCACGGCGGGAGGGCTCGAGACCCAGTACTTC	CASTAGGLETQYF
TRBV29-1	.	TRBJ1-1	.	TGCAGCGTTGACAGGCAGACGAACACTGAAGCTTTCTTT	CSVDRQTNTEAFF
TRBV7-8	.	TRBJ2-6	.	TGTGCCAGCGATGTTCAGGTTTCTGGGGCCAACGTCCTGACTTTC	CASDVQVSGANVLTF
TRBV29-1	.	TRBJ1-1	TRBD1	TGCAGCGTTGGACGGACAGGGGCGGGCACTGAAGCTTTCTTT	CSVGRTGAGTEAFF
TRBV5-1	.	TRBJ2-1	TRBD1	TGCGCCAGCAGCTTGGGGACAGGGGGCCTCGATGAGCAGTTCTTC	CASSLGTGGLDEQFF
TRBV18	.	TRBJ1-5	.	TGTGCCAGCTCACCACAAGGACAACCGTATAGCAATCAGCCCCAGCATTTT	CASSPQGQPYSNQPQHF